A selection of T cell receptor beta chains follows, all from one sample in a study of PD-1 blockade in classical Hodgkin lymphoma. Sequencing was performed with immunoSEQ multiplex PCR; in TCRdb, only in-frame clones are kept and a portion is missing. This sample yields 47,000 or so clones, of which roughly 73% are seen a single time; approximately 9.9% belongs to the top ten. The sample consisted of peripheral blood mononuclear cells (PBMCs), taken at baseline. All receptors derive from a human donor with classical Hodgkin lymphoma. CDR3s include the opening cysteine and the closing phenylalanine or tryptophan.

j_call | v_call | cdr3_aa
TRBJ2-1 | TRBV5-1 | CATGQGAGNEQFF
TRBJ1-2 | TRBV9 | CASSVGGTGNYGYTF
TRBJ1-5 | TRBV11-1 | CASSFDQPQHF
TRBJ1-6 | TRBV30 | CAWSDWAVLSSYNSPLHF
TRBJ1-1 | TRBV6-5 | CASSYSISVPTEAFF
TRBJ2-7 | TRBV6-1 | CASSIRGPTYEQYF
TRBJ1-2 | TRBV11-2 | CASHFSFTRRGPPYGYTF
TRBJ1-5 | TRBV30 | CAWSVGTIGNQPQHF
TRBJ2-7 | TRBV28 | CASSFGIREYEQYF
TRBJ1-5 | TRBV5-1 | CASSQGRTGLPKDSNQPQHF
TRBJ2-6 | TRBV7-2 | CASSPTRPSGANVLTF
TRBJ2-7 | TRBV30 | CAWSMGGTHYEQYF
TRBJ1-5 | TRBV30 | CAWNPGAVNQPQHF
TRBJ1-2 | TRBV5-5 | CASSFYHGRDNYGYTF
TRBJ2-3 | TRBV6-1 | CASSPGQFTTDTQYF
TRBJ1-1 | TRBV30 | CAWSVLGTGGTSAEAFF
TRBJ1-3 | TRBV30 | CAWSVGRRSGNTIYF
TRBJ1-2 | TRBV2 | CASSEMGYGYTF
TRBJ2-2 | TRBV5-6 | CASRRQSTGELFF
TRBJ2-7 | TRBV9 | CASGSDYEQYF
TRBJ2-5 | TRBV27 | CASRQATGETQYF
TRBJ1-1 | TRBV11-3 | CASSSGENTEAFF
TRBJ1-1 | TRBV19 | CASSAWGRLFEAFF
TRBJ2-5 | TRBV7-9 | CASSGTSGRFETQYF
TRBJ1-5 | TRBV5-5 | CASKQEDNQPQHF
TRBJ2-7 | TRBV7-9 | CASSPSAPPIYEQYF
TRBJ2-3 | TRBV18 | CASSPTGPDTQYF
TRBJ2-5 | TRBV2 | CASSEEETQYF
TRBJ2-7 | TRBV27 | CASSPSGNEQYF
TRBJ2-1 | TRBV6-5 | CASSYSPAVEQFF
TRBJ2-5 | TRBV29-1 | CSVINFQETQYF
TRBJ2-7 | TRBV19 | CASRPTGTPSSYEQYF
TRBJ2-7 | TRBV2 | CASSWTRGNEQYF
TRBJ2-3 | TRBV28 | CASSLALLQIPSGDTQYF